Here is one T cell receptor beta chain with its context. Its antigen is unidentified. PCR employed 60 Vbeta and 13 Jbeta primers. Profiled with immunoSEQ multiplex PCR; TCRdb holds only in-frame clones, not every one. The profile shows around 250,000 clones, about 86% of them singletons. This specimen comes from a study of cytomegalovirus exposure and HLA in healthy donors. Overall study: The early release's HLA-typed donors yielded roughly 85 million unique TCRs. Study-wide results and limits: Diagnosis of cytomegalovirus status made by the classifier reportedly showed high specificity and sensitivity. Earlier analysis looked at TCR beta V segments, and most were productive about 90% or about 30% of the time.

Trimming removed 0 bases from V and 4 bases from J, with 26 bases in between. The CDR3 consists of 19 residues. The sequence derives from a woman aged 55-70 years in good health and CMV-seropositive. The genes are TRBV5-3 and TRBJ2-7; D perhaps matches TRBD1 (6 bases). TRBV5-3 falls under the ORF class, with uncertain function. Sequencing was carried out using PBMCs. CDR3 in amino acids: CARSLARVRVAGDSYEQYF. As DNA, the CDR3 is TGTGCCAGAAGCTTGGCCAGAGTTCGGGTTGCAGGGGATTCATACGAGCAGTACTTC.